Below, one T cell receptor beta chain is given with its context. CDR3 length: 16 residues. In germline, CDR1 is LNHDA, CDR2 SQIVND (reference sequence). Trimming at V came to 3 bases and at J to 3 bases, leaving 9 bases not matched to a gene. The protocol was immunoSEQ multiplex PCR, while the TCRdb copy is restricted to in-frame clones and leaves out a portion. The table shows tens of thousands of clones, with under 95% occurring only once. This sample is part of a study of blood T cell repertoires in COVID-19. On the study more broadly: The study drew acute and convalescent COVID-19 samples from the United States, Italy and Spain.

The rearrangement links TRBV19 to TRBJ2-7; the match to TRBD1 covers 9 bases. The sequenced material came from peripheral blood. The receptor comes from a man in his 60s with acute or convalescent COVID-19. For the CDR3, the DNA is TGTGCCAGTAGTATCCTTCCCGGGACAGGGCGCTACGAGCAGTACTTC. This codes for CASSILPGTGRYEQYF.